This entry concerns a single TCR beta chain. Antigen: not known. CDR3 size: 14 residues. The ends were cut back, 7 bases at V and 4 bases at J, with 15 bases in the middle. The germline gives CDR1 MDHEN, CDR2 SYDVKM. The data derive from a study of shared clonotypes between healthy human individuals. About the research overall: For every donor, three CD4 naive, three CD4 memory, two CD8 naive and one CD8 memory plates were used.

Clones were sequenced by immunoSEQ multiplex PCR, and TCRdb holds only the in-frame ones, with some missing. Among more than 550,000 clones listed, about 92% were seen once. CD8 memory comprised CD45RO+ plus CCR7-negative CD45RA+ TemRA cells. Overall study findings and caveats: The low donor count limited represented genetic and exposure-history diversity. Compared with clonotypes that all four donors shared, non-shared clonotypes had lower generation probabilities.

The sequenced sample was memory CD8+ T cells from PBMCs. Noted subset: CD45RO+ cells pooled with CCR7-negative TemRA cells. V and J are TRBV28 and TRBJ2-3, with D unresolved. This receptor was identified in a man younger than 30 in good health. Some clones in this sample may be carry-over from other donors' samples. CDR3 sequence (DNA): TGTGCCAGCACCCGCGGTGGTGGAGCAGATACGCAGTATTTT. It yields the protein CASTRGGGADTQYF.